This passage covers 14 T cell receptor beta chains from one sample sequenced in a study of blood T cell repertoires in COVID-19. The method was immunoSEQ multiplex PCR; TCRdb's version includes in-frame clones alone and lacks a portion of them. Of almost 95,000 clones listed, more than 65% are singletons. Sequenced: peripheral blood. The origin of the receptors is a man between 60 and 75 years old with acute or convalescent COVID-19.

This chain's CDR3 is CASSQDYVDRNYNEQFF. CDR3 coding DNA: TGCGCCAGCAGCCAAGATTATGTGGACAGAAACTACAATGAGCAGTTCTTC. The chain joins TRBV4-3 to TRBJ2-1; D may be TRBD1 (6 bases). CDR1 and CDR2 from the germline V gene are LGHNA and YSLEER. The CDR3 spans 17 residues. Deletions cut 0 bases from V and 3 bases from J, with 15 bases between.

The chain has TRBV19 and TRBJ1-2, with TRBD1 as a possible D gene (6 bases). Trimming shortened V by 2 bases and J by 4 bases, and 11 bases separated the two germline ends. The CDR3 runs to 14 residues. Germline V lookup: CDR1 LNHDA, CDR2 SQIVND (reference sequence). This chain's CDR3 is CASSIPGAAYGYTF. The CDR3 nucleotides are TGTGCCAGTAGTATACCAGGGGCCGCCTATGGCTACACCTTC. The full variable domain, completed using reference TRBV19 and TRBJ1-2, is DGGITQSPKYLFRKEGQNVTLSCEQNLNHDAMYWYRQDPGQGLRLIYYSQIVNDFQKGDIAEGYSVSREKKESFPLTVTSAQKNPTAFYLCASSIPGAAYGYTFGSGTRLTVV.

This rearrangement joins TRBV19 to TRBJ2-5; 7 bases match TRBD1. CDR1 is LNHDA and CDR2 is SQIVND in the germline V gene (reference sequence). The ends lost 3 bases at V and 2 bases at J; junction bases unmatched: 6. The CDR3 sequence is 15 residues long. This CDR3 is CASSMTGITQETQYF. CDR3 in DNA: TGTGCCAGTAGTATGACAGGGATAACGCAAGAGACCCAGTACTTC.

The rearrangement joins TRBV5-1 to TRBJ2-7, with a weak D call TRBD1 (6 bases). Germline V CDR1 and CDR2: SGHRS, YFSETQ. With 5 bases removed from V and 3 bases from J, the gap between germline ends came to 12 bases. The CDR3 runs 13 residues. The CDR3 spells CASSRRDNYEQYF. The CDR3 DNA reads TGCGCCAGCAGTAGAAGGGACAACTACGAGCAGTACTTC.

The chain is built from TRBV7-9 and TRBJ1-1, with 8 nucleotides matching TRBD1. Germline V gene lookup returns CDR1 SEHNR and CDR2 FQNEAQ (reference sequence). V gave up 6 bases and J gave up 0 bases; unmatched junction bases: 6. The CDR3 runs 15 residues. The CDR3 DNA reads as TGTGCCAGCAGTCTTACGACAGGGGTGAACACTGAAGCTTTCTTT. It codes for CASSLTTGVNTEAFF.

The V gene is TRBV10-2, the J gene TRBJ2-3, with D possibly TRBD1 on 5 matching bases. Trimming removed 3 bases at V and 1 base at J, with 5 bases between. Germline V lookup: CDR1 WSHSY, CDR2 SAAADI. CDR3 length: 13 residues. The CDR3 coding sequence is TGCGCCAGCAGTGAACAGGGCACAGATACGCAGTATTTT. Its translation is CASSEQGTDTQYF.

The chain carries TRBV5-4 and TRBJ2-5, with 10 bases matching TRBD2. Germline V lookup: CDR1 SGHNT, CDR2 YYREEE (reference sequence). Trimming removed 7 bases from V and 5 bases from J; junction bases left unmatched: 14. The CDR3 is made up of 16 amino acids. Written as DNA, the CDR3 is TGTGCCAGCGGGCGTGGGAGCGGGGGGGCTGTGGAGACCCAGTACTTC. Translation: CASGRGSGGAVETQYF.

This chain uses TRBV7-2 with TRBJ1-2, with D possibly being TRBD1 (6 bases). CDR3 length: 13 residues. CDR1 SGHTA and CDR2 FQGNSA come from the germline V gene. Trimming took 1 base from V and 8 from J, leaving 11 bases between them. CDR3 nucleotides: TGTGCCAGCAGCTTAGATGGGGGCAGAGGCTACACCTTC. Translation: CASSLDGGRGYTF. The full variable domain, in which reference TRBV7-2 and TRBJ1-2 provide the parts outside the CDR3, is GAGVSQSPSNKVTEKGKDVELRCDPISGHTALYWYRQSLGQGLEFLIYFQGNSAPDKSGLPSDRFSAERTGGSVSTLTIQRTQQEDSAVYLCASSLDGGRGYTFGSGTRLTVV.

This chain uses TRBV24-1 with TRBJ1-5, with 7 bases fitting TRBD1. The length of the CDR3 is 16 residues. Germline CDR1 reads KGHDR; CDR2 reads SFDVKD. V gave up 0 bases and J gave up 3 bases; unmatched junction bases: 4. CDR3 protein: CATSDLSGGVNQPQHF. The CDR3 DNA sequence: TGTGCCACCAGTGATTTGTCAGGGGGTGTCAATCAGCCCCAGCATTTT.

The chain has TRBV4-1 and TRBJ1-2; tentative D call: TRBD1 (6 bases). The germline V gene encodes CDR1 MGHRA and CDR2 YSYEKL. The CDR3 extends over 17 amino acids. V gave up 4 bases and J gave up 7 bases, with 25 bases separating them. The CDR3 bases are TGCGCCAGCAGCCCCGTCCCCGGGATACAAGGGGGGGTTGGCTACACCTTC. Translating it yields CASSPVPGIQGGVGYTF.

The genes are TRBV28 and TRBJ1-1; weak D call: TRBD1 (6 bases). CDR1 is MDHEN, CDR2 SYDVKM, per germline. Trimming cost V 3 bases and J 5 bases, with 16 bases left between them. The CDR3 runs to 15 residues. The CDR3 DNA sequence: TGTGCCAGCAGTTTGCACGGGGGGCCGAGAACTGAAGCTTTCTTT. Translation: CASSLHGGPRTEAFF.

The CDR3 is CASSLVPGQGSGANVLTF. CDR3 coding DNA: TGTGCCAGCAGCTTAGTTCCGGGACAGGGCTCTGGGGCCAACGTCCTGACTTTC. The chain uses TRBV7-2 and TRBJ2-6; 9 bases are a match to TRBD1. The V gene end was trimmed by 1 base and the J gene end by 0 bases; junction bases not matched to a gene: 4. Germline-derived CDR1 and CDR2 are SGHTA and FQGNSA. This CDR3 region has 18 residues.

The chain recombines TRBV6-1 with TRBJ1-2, with D possibly TRBD1 on 5 matching bases. Germline V gene data show CDR1 as MNHNS and CDR2 as SASEGT. Trimming pared 1 base from V and 4 bases from J, leaving 10 bases between. The CDR3 spans 14 residues. CDR3 protein: CASSEDRHRYGYTF. The DNA for the CDR3 is TGTGCCAGCAGTGAAGACAGGCACCGCTATGGCTACACCTTC.

J is TRBJ2-1 and V is TRBV7-8; D possibly corresponds to TRBD1 (6 bases). CDR1 is SGHVS and CDR2 is FQNEAQ in the germline V gene. This CDR3 comprises 14 residues. V lost 5 bases, J lost 5 bases, and 13 bases lay in between. Here the CDR3 reads CASSATGLNNEQFF. CDR3 DNA sequence: TGTGCCAGCAGCGCAACAGGGTTGAACAATGAGCAGTTCTTC.